This T cell receptor (beta chain) was documented in a study of cytomegalovirus exposure and HLA in healthy donors. PCR used 60 Vbeta primers and 13 Jbeta primers. The data were produced by immunoSEQ multiplex PCR, yet TCRdb's version contains in-frame clones alone and is incomplete. The sample includes 150,000 to 200,000 clones, roughly 70% of them seen just once. Germline CDR1 MGHRA, CDR2 YSYEKL. This CDR3 has 16 amino acids. V lost 2 bases and J lost 4; bases outside the gene matches: 7. The receptor was derived from a man aged 25-45 years in good health and CMV-seropositive. The source material was PBMCs. V and J are TRBV4-1 and TRBJ2-1, with 8 nucleotides matching TRBD2. The CDR3 DNA sequence: TGCGCCAGCAGCCAAATTGTAGCGGGACGTTACAATGAGCAGTTCTTC. This translates into CASSQIVAGRYNEQFF.